A single sample is the source of the 17 T cell receptor beta chains below, sequenced in a study of T-cell memory formation after mild COVID-19. TCRdb independently ran MiXCR on the 5' RACE reads; one entry per CDR3 protein. The sample includes fewer than 150,000 distinct CDR3 sequences, 22% seen only once; the top ten take under 50%. The sample taken for sequencing was PBMCs or a T cell subset sorted from them (not recorded which). These receptors originate from a man aged 18 to 30 who had mild COVID-19 (a few samples of this study predate the infection). Cell type and time point are not known.

This clonotype was detected only a few times. The chain combines TRBV7-3 with TRBJ2-3, with 8 nucleotides matching TRBD2. The V gene's germline CDR1 is SGHTA and CDR2 FQGTGA. Trimming cost V 2 bases and J 4 bases; bases outside gene matches: 2. The CDR3 consists of 14 residues. The chain's CDR3 is CASSLWTSSDTQYF. Here the CDR3 DNA reads TGTGCCAGCAGCTTATGGACTAGCTCAGATACGCAGTATTTT. Supplemented by reference TRBV7-3 and TRBJ2-3, the full variable domain reads GAGVSQTPSNKVTEKGKYVELRCDPISGHTALYWYRQSLGQGPEFLIYFQGTGAADDSGLPNDRFFAVRPEGSVSTLKIQRTERGDSAVYLCASSLWTSSDTQYFGPGTRLTVL.

This clonotype was recorded a few times. The chain carries TRBV7-9 and TRBJ2-2; D gene uncertain. The germline V and J ends were trimmed by 7 bases and 2 bases, with 8 bases remaining between them. The CDR3 extends over 13 amino acids. Germline V gives CDR1 SEHNR, CDR2 FQNEAQ (reference sequence). CDR3 nucleotides: TGTGCCAGCAATGGAGTCAACACCGGGGAGCTGTTTTTT. Translation gives CASNGVNTGELFF.

This clonotype was seen a few times. This chain joins TRBV29-1 and TRBJ2-7; D not certain. Germline CDR1 reads SQVTM; CDR2 reads ANQGSEA. Between the trimmed V and J ends, which lost 0 bases and 2 bases, there was a span of 11 bases. The length of the CDR3 is 14 residues. The CDR3: CSVEDGPLTYEQYV. The CDR3 DNA sequence: TGCAGCGTTGAAGACGGCCCTCTAACCTACGAGCAGTACGTC.

The chain couples TRBV5-1 to TRBJ2-2; D gene unclear. The V gene's germline CDR1 is SGHRS and CDR2 YFSETQ. The CDR3 contains 15 residues. Deletions cut 3 bases from V and 0 bases from J, with 9 bases between. The CDR3 DNA is TGCGCCAGCAGCTCCCGACGGGCGAACACCGGGGAGCTGTTTTTT. It is translated as CASSSRRANTGELFF.

The chain recombines TRBV30 with TRBJ2-7; D perhaps matches TRBD2 (7 bases). The V and J ends lost 0 bases and 3 bases respectively, with 12 bases between them. The CDR3 sequence is 14 residues long. Germline loops: CDR1 GTSNPN, CDR2 SVGIG (reference sequence). The CDR3 region has the DNA TGTGCCTGGAGTGTAGGGGGGGCACGCTACGAGCAGTACTTC. Translating gives CAWSVGGARYEQYF.

This clonotype came up once. This chain uses TRBV6-6 with TRBJ2-1; no firm D call. Per the germline V gene, CDR1 is MNHNY and CDR2 is SVGAGI (reference sequence). Deletions cut 0 bases from V and 3 bases from J, with 6 bases between. The CDR3 totals 14 residues. CDR3 in amino acids: CASSYSKNYNEQFF. CDR3 sequence (DNA): TGTGCCAGCAGTTACTCGAAGAACTACAATGAGCAGTTCTTC.

The chain carries TRBV20-1 and TRBJ2-2; D remains ambiguous. Germline CDR1 is DFQATT and CDR2 is SNEGSKA (reference sequence). This CDR3 comprises 15 residues. V was shortened by 0 bases and J by 4 bases, with 12 bases between the two germline ends. The CDR3 reads CSARDTETLTGELFF. Here the CDR3 DNA reads TGCAGTGCTAGAGATACGGAAACTCTCACCGGGGAGCTGTTTTTT.

The chain links TRBV28 to TRBJ2-7; TRBD2 aligns across 11 bases. The germline V gene encodes CDR1 MDHEN and CDR2 SYDVKM. V shed 3 bases, J shed 4 bases, and the junction held 5 bases outside the gene matches. This CDR3 is 15 amino acids long. CDR3 protein: CASSLGSGGAYEQYV. As DNA, the CDR3 is TGTGCCAGCAGTTTGGGTAGCGGGGGGGCGTACGAGCAGTACGTC.

The table lists this clonotype with a few counts. This chain uses TRBV10-2 with TRBJ2-7, with 7 bases that match TRBD2. The germline gives CDR1 WSHSY, CDR2 SAAADI. After removal of 8 bases from V and 3 bases from J, the junction contained 4 bases not matched to a gene. This CDR3 has 12 residues. CDR3 nucleotides: TGCGCCAGCTCGTCTAGCGGCTACGAGCAGTACTTC. Translation gives CASSSSGYEQYF.

The chain joins TRBV5-1 to TRBJ2-1; perhaps TRBD2 as D (5 bases). CDR1 is SGHRS and CDR2 is YFSETQ in the germline V gene. This CDR3 spans 15 amino acids. Trimming stripped 4 bases from V and 8 bases from J, with 19 bases between. The CDR3 DNA reads TGCGCCAGCAGCCGACATGGGGAGATCGGCGATGAGCAGTTCTTC. Protein product: CASSRHGEIGDEQFF.

This chain joins TRBV7-6 and TRBJ2-3; 8 nucleotides match TRBD2. The length of the CDR3 is 15 residues. CDR1 and CDR2 from the germline V gene are SGHVS and FNYEAQ. With 5 bases clipped from V and 1 base from J, the junction kept 5 bases outside the gene matches. The CDR3: CASSETGGGTDTQYF. As DNA, the CDR3 is TGTGCCAGCAGCGAAACGGGGGGGGGCACAGATACGCAGTATTTT.

The chain carries TRBV5-5 and TRBJ2-7, with D uncertain. V was pared by 5 bases and J by 3 bases, with 18 bases between. From germline, CDR1 is SGHKS and CDR2 YYEKEE (reference sequence). This CDR3 has 15 amino acids. CDR3 nucleotide sequence: TGTGCCAGCAGTCGGAACGGGCCGGAATTCTACGAGCAGTACTTC. The encoded protein is CASSRNGPEFYEQYF.

The V and J genes are TRBV7-6 and TRBJ2-1, with D tentatively TRBD1 or TRBD2 (6 bases each). Germline values: CDR1 SGHVS, CDR2 FNYEAQ. This CDR3 is 16 amino acids long. V lost 5 bases and J lost 6, with 20 bases in between. CDR3 nucleotides: TGTGCCAGCAGCCCAAGGGGGGCTGGGGTGGGCAATGAGCAGTTCTTC. Translating it yields CASSPRGAGVGNEQFF.

In nucleotides, the CDR3 is TGCGCCAGCAGCTCAGACCCGCTGGGGGACACCGGGGAGCTGTTTTTT. Translated: CASSSDPLGDTGELFF. The V gene is TRBV5-1, the J gene TRBJ2-2, with D possibly called TRBD1 or TRBD2 (5 bases each). CDR1 SGHRS and CDR2 YFSETQ come from the germline V gene. V was clipped by 3 bases and J by 3 bases, with 15 bases between them. The CDR3 loop spans 16 amino acids.

The chain is built from TRBV15 and TRBJ2-1; TRBD2 agrees at 8 bases. The trim removed 3 bases at V and 4 bases at J, leaving 5 bases unmatched. CDR3 length: 15 residues. Germline V gene data show CDR1 as LNHNV and CDR2 as YYDKDF (reference sequence). CDR3 residues: CATSRASGPYNEQFF. CDR3 nucleotide sequence: TGTGCCACCAGCAGGGCTAGCGGGCCATACAATGAGCAGTTCTTC.

This clonotype was observed a handful of times. CDR3 in amino acids: CASSLSRYSNQPQHF. The CDR3 bases are TGCGCCAGCAGCCTTTCCCGTTATAGCAATCAGCCCCAGCATTTT. The chain is built from TRBV4-3 and TRBJ1-5; D remains unclear. Germline V CDR1 and CDR2: LGHNA, YSLEER. The V gene lost 4 bases and the J gene lost 0 bases, with 10 bases spanning the gap. The CDR3 runs to 15 residues.

The chain links TRBV2 to TRBJ1-1; D is undetermined. The CDR3 is made up of 16 amino acids. Germline V gives CDR1 SNHLY, CDR2 FYNNEI. V was pared by 4 bases and J by 3 bases, with 18 bases between. CDR3 region: CASSGFGTRVDTEAFF. The CDR3 bases are TGTGCCAGCAGTGGTTTTGGTACTCGTGTAGACACTGAAGCTTTCTTT.